This TCR beta chain emerged from a study of T cell changes during pregnancy in multiple sclerosis. Generated by immunoSEQ multiplex PCR, the TCRdb table keeps only in-frame clones and is missing some. Of some 93,000 clones detected, around 92% appear once; the ten largest clones hold more than 2%. CDR1 is MDHEN and CDR2 is SYDVKM in the germline V gene. This CDR3 has 11 residues. V lost 3 bases and J lost 7, with 6 bases in between. This clone was counted a single time. The material sequenced was peripheral blood, taken after pregnancy. The chain joins TRBV28 to TRBJ1-2, with unresolved D. This receptor was identified in a female donor with multiple sclerosis, enrolled in a pregnancy study. The CDR3 is CASSFGVGYTF. The CDR3 bases are TGTGCCAGCAGTTTCGGGGTTGGCTACACCTTC.